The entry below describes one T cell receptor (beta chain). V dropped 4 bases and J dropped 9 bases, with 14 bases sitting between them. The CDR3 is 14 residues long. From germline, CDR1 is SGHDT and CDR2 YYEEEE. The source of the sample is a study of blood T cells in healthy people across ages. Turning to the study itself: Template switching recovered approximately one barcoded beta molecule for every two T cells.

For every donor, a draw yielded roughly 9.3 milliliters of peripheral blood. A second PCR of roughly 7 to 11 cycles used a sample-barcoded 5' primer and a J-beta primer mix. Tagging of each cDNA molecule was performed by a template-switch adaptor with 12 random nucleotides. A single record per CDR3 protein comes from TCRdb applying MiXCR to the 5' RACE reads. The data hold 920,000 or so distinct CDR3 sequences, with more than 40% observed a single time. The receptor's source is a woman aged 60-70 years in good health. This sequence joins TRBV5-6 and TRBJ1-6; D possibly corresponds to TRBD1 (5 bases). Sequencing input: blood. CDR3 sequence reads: CASSAGGNGSPLHF. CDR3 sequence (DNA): TGTGCCAGCAGCGCGGGGGGGAACGGTTCACCCCTCCACTTT.